One sample yielded the 17 T cell receptor beta chains listed below, sequenced in a study of shared clonotypes between healthy human individuals. TCRdb's table, derived via immunoSEQ multiplex PCR, lists solely in-frame clones and lacks some. The sample shows 2 million to 3 million clones, over 85% of them seen only once. Material: naive CD4+ T cells from PBMCs. Subset noted: CD45RA+ positively selected. All receptors derive from a man aged 18 to 35 in good health. Some clones in this sample may be carry-over from other donors' samples.

The chain carries TRBV11-3 and TRBJ2-1; D is unresolved. V was cut by 6 bases and J by 3 bases, with 6 bases left in between. The CDR3 is 12 amino acids. Germline V gene lookup returns CDR1 SGHNT and CDR2 YENEEA. CDR3 coding DNA: TGTGCCAGCAGTAAGGGCTACAATGAGCAGTTCTTC. This sequence encodes CASSKGYNEQFF.

Comments on this clone: Within the sample, other DNA sequences also encode this same CDR3. CDR3 loop: CASSPRQGSYEQYF. The CDR3 DNA reads TGTGCCAGCTCACCCAGACAGGGTTCGTACGAGCAGTACTTC. This chain links TRBV18 with TRBJ2-7; 7 positions match TRBD1. V lost 3 bases, J lost 4 bases, and 6 bases stayed unmatched. This CDR3 is 14 amino acids long. Per the germline V gene, CDR1 is KGHSH and CDR2 is LQKENI. The complete variable domain, with remaining parts taken from reference TRBV18 and TRBJ2-7, reads NAGVMQNPRHLVRRRGQEARLRCSPMKGHSHVYWYRQLPEEGLKFMVYLQKENIIDESGMPKERFSAEFPKEGPSILRIQQVVRGDSAAYFCASSPRQGSYEQYFGPGTRLTVT.

The chain has TRBV27 and TRBJ2-5, with D tentatively TRBD1 (6 bases). The J call is doubtful: the DNA matches TRBJ2-7 better. The CDR3 totals 14 residues. CDR1 is MNHEY, CDR2 SMNVEV, per germline (reference sequence). The CDR3 region is CASTPKRGNYEQYF. The CDR3 DNA sequence: TGTGCCAGCACCCCCAAAAGGGGGAACTACGAGCAGTACTTC.

The CDR3 nucleotides are TGTGCCAGCAGCTCCCCGACACCGGGGGATACGCAGTATTTT. This gives the protein CASSSPTPGDTQYF. The chain has TRBV9 and TRBJ2-3; possibly TRBD2 for D (5 bases). V was pared by 4 bases and J by 6 bases, with 15 bases between. This CDR3 spans 14 amino acids. Looked up from germline, CDR1 is SGDLS and CDR2 is YYNGEE.

V is TRBV4-1 and J is TRBJ2-5; perhaps TRBD2 as D (6 bases). The CDR3 is 14 amino acids. Trimming took off 1 base at V and 5 bases at J, with 11 bases between the two ends. CDR1 and CDR2 (germline): MGHRA, YSYEKL. CDR3 region: CASSQGRAWETQYF. The CDR3 DNA is TGCGCCAGCAGCCAAGGGAGGGCCTGGGAGACCCAGTACTTC.

The chain carries TRBV6-5 and TRBJ1-2; perhaps TRBD1 as D (6 bases). The CDR3 covers 13 residues. V was pared by 7 bases and J by 1 base, with 10 bases between. CDR1 is MNHEY and CDR2 is SVGAGI in the germline V gene. In DNA form, the CDR3 reads TGTGCCAGCAAACGACAGGATAACTATGGCTACACCTTC. This gives the protein CASKRQDNYGYTF.

With regard to this clone: Other DNA sequences of this sample code for an identical CDR3. The chain couples TRBV28 to TRBJ1-5, with a weak D call TRBD1 (5 bases). This CDR3 has 15 residues. In germline, CDR1 is MDHEN, CDR2 SYDVKM. Trimming removed 5 bases at V and 4 bases at J, with 15 bases between. CDR3 region: CASSPSGGGNQPQHF. The DNA of the CDR3 is TGTGCCAGCAGTCCCTCCGGGGGAGGAAATCAGCCCCAGCATTTT.

The chain uses TRBV5-4 and TRBJ2-7; TRBD1 matches at 12 bases. Germline V CDR1 and CDR2: SGHNT, YYREEE (reference sequence). The CDR3 is 15 residues long. Trimming took 4 bases from V and 4 from J; bases not matched to a gene: 6. CDR3 nucleotides: TGTGCCAGCAGCCCTCCGGGACAGGGGGCATACGAGCAGTACTTC. Translation: CASSPPGQGAYEQYF.

The V call is TRBV7-3, the J call TRBJ1-1; D gene unclear. V dropped 5 bases and J dropped 5 bases, with 12 bases sitting between them. The CDR3 extends over 13 amino acids. Germline V CDR1 and CDR2: SGHTA, FQGTGA. The chain's CDR3 is CASSTNQATEAFF. CDR3 coding DNA: TGTGCCAGCAGCACCAATCAAGCGACTGAAGCTTTCTTT.

The chain couples TRBV27 to TRBJ2-1, with a tentative D call TRBD1 (5 bases). V lost 1 base, J lost 0 bases, and 10 bases lay in between. Germline V CDR1 and CDR2: MNHEY, SMNVEV (reference sequence). The CDR3 is 16 residues long. The CDR3 loop reads CASSLLGRDSYNEQFF. The CDR3 DNA reads TGTGCCAGCAGTTTATTAGGCAGGGACTCCTACAATGAGCAGTTCTTC.

V gene TRBV9 combines with J gene TRBJ2-7; D not resolved. The length of the CDR3 is 13 residues. Trimming took 4 bases from V and 3 from J, leaving 11 bases between them. Germline assignment: CDR1 SGDLS and CDR2 YYNGEE. The CDR3: CASSPRIGYEQYF. The DNA of the CDR3 is TGTGCCAGCAGCCCCCGGATTGGCTACGAGCAGTACTTC.

The rearrangement joins TRBV6-1 to TRBJ2-4; tentatively, D is TRBD1 (5 bases). This CDR3 spans 12 amino acids. V lost 6 bases and J 6 bases, leaving 9 bases between the germline ends. CDR1 is MNHNS, CDR2 SASEGT, per germline. The CDR3 DNA reads TGTGCCAGCAGCCAAGGGGCAAACATTCAGTACTTC. Translation: CASSQGANIQYF.

This clone was detected once. V and J are TRBV27 and TRBJ2-1; 11 bases are shared with TRBD2. The germline CDR1 and CDR2 sequences are MNHEY and SMNVEV (reference sequence). The CDR3 has 16 residues. With V trimmed by 2 bases and J by 6 bases, 6 bases remained unmatched. Here the CDR3 DNA reads TGTGCCAGCAGTTTAGCGGGACTAGCGGTATTCAATGAGCAGTTCTTC. Its translation is CASSLAGLAVFNEQFF.

The V gene is TRBV5-8, the J gene TRBJ1-1; D gene unclear. Germline CDR1 is SGHTS and CDR2 is YDEGEE. The V gene lost 3 bases and the J gene lost 1 base, with 13 bases spanning the gap. The CDR3 runs to 15 residues. CDR3 sequence (DNA): TGTGCCAGCAGCTCCGCCGGCCGGGGGAACACTGAAGCTTTCTTT. Its translation: CASSSAGRGNTEAFF.

This clone appeared a single time. This chain connects TRBV12-5 to TRBJ2-2; possibly TRBD1 for D (5 bases). CDR3 length: 16 amino acids. In germline, CDR1 is LGHNT, CDR2 FRNRAP. Deletions cut 2 bases from V and 7 bases from J, with 17 bases between. This chain's CDR3 is CASGLRAGKFVGELFF. Written as DNA, the CDR3 is TGTGCTAGTGGTTTGAGGGCAGGGAAGTTTGTCGGGGAGCTGTTTTTT.

The chain couples TRBV6-1 to TRBJ2-3; 8 bases fit TRBD1. Germline loops: CDR1 MNHNS, CDR2 SASEGT. The CDR3 is made up of 16 amino acids. J was trimmed by 2 bases and V by 0 bases; bases with no gene match: 4. The CDR3 protein is CASSEAAQGATDTQYF. The DNA of the CDR3 is TGTGCCAGCAGTGAAGCTGCGCAGGGGGCCACAGATACGCAGTATTTT.

CDR3 loop: CASGPGTSGASGDNEQFF. For the CDR3, the DNA is TGTGCTAGTGGTCCCGGGACTAGCGGGGCTTCTGGCGACAATGAGCAGTTCTTC. This chain uses TRBV12-5 with TRBJ2-1; 13 bases map to TRBD2. V dropped 5 bases and J dropped 5; count of bases not matched to a gene: 12. CDR3 length: 18 amino acids. Germline V lookup: CDR1 LGHNT, CDR2 FRNRAP.